These 11 T cell receptor beta chains share one sample of origin, sequenced in a study of vaccination and CD4 T cells after COVID-19. The treatment here: approximately 10-day PBMC culture with coronavirus spike peptide pools or control peptides (ViraFEST assay). The unexposed donor provided CD4+ T cells, which were taken before the COVID-19 pandemic (2011-2018). Sequencing of cultured CD4+ T cell DNA used the Oncomine TCR Beta short-read assay. TCRdb re-derived calls from the PCR reads in MiXCR, one entry per CDR3 protein. The data contain 9,500 to 10,000 distinct CDR3 sequences, 34% of them singletons. Their recognized antigens are unknown. The sequencing input was CD4+ T cells from blood, cultured in vitro. Every receptor here comes from a human donor in good health.

This clonotype was seen only a few times. This chain connects TRBV7-8 to TRBJ1-2; D may be TRBD1 (6 bases). V was trimmed by 4 bases and J by 0 bases, leaving 15 bases between them. The CDR3 runs to 16 residues. Germline values: CDR1 SGHVS, CDR2 FQNEAQ. The DNA for the CDR3 is TGTGCCAGCAGCTCAACAGGGCAACTGCCTAACTATGGCTACACCTTC. This sequence encodes CASSSTGQLPNYGYTF.

The chain couples TRBV5-1 to TRBJ1-5; no clear D gene. CDR3 length: 13 amino acids. V was cut by 0 bases and J by 7 bases, with 8 bases left in between. CDR1 is SGHRS, CDR2 YFSETQ, per germline. The CDR3 spells CASSLGGEQPQHF. CDR3 coding DNA: TGCGCCAGCAGCTTGGGGGGTGAGCAGCCCCAGCATTTT.

This sequence joins TRBV11-2 and TRBJ2-5, with TRBD2 as a possible D gene (6 bases). The CDR3 totals 14 residues. The V end was cut by 4 bases, the J end by 2 bases, with 11 bases between. The V gene's germline CDR1 is SGHAT and CDR2 FQNNGV. DNA for the CDR3: TGTGCCAGCAGCTCCGCGGGACTTCAAGAGACCCAGTACTTC. It is translated as CASSSAGLQETQYF.

The chain uses TRBV20-1 and TRBJ2-1; TRBD1 matches 11 bases. The CDR3 sequence is 16 residues long. CDR1 and CDR2 (germline): DFQATT, SNEGSKA (reference sequence). V shed 4 bases, J shed 2 bases, and the junction held 7 bases outside the gene matches. The chain's CDR3 is CSATVWDRGTYNEQFF. CDR3 coding DNA: TGCAGTGCTACCGTTTGGGACAGGGGGACCTACAATGAGCAGTTCTTC.

This clonotype was seen only a few times. The junction departs from the called germline gene at one end, perhaps through a read error. The rearrangement links TRBV7-7 to TRBJ2-2, with 7 bases fitting TRBD1. Germline assignment: CDR1 SSHAT and CDR2 FNYEAQ (reference sequence). This CDR3 comprises 14 residues. The CDR3 DNA is TGTGCTAGCAGCCAAGGGACAGAGGGATGGAAGCTGTTTTTT. Translation: CASSQGTEGWKLFF.

This clonotype was detected a few times. This CDR3 reads CASSPIGQADQPQHF. CDR3 DNA sequence: TGTGCCAGCAGCCCCATAGGACAGGCCGATCAGCCCCAGCATTTT. This chain joins TRBV6-2 or TRBV6-3 and TRBJ1-5; the match to TRBD1 covers 7 bases. Per germline, CDR1 MNHEY and CDR2 SVGEGT. The V and J ends lost 6 bases and 5 bases, in that order; junction bases with no gene match: 10. The CDR3 length is 15 residues.

The chain is built from TRBV5-1 and TRBJ1-1; no reliable D call. The CDR3 sequence is 14 residues long. With 4 bases removed from V and 1 base from J, the gap between germline ends came to 11 bases. In germline, CDR1 is SGHRS, CDR2 YFSETQ. CDR3 DNA: TGCGCCAGCAGCACACACAGAGGGAACACTGAAGCTTTCTTT. Translation gives CASSTHRGNTEAFF.

This clonotype was picked up one time. The chain links TRBV20-1 to TRBJ1-1; D gene uncertain. The V end was cut by 6 bases, the J end by 1 base, with 12 bases between. The germline gives CDR1 DFQATT, CDR2 SNEGSKA (reference sequence). CDR3 length: 13 amino acids. The CDR3 region has the DNA TGCAGTGCCCCAGGATCCCCGAACACTGAAGCTTTCTTT. This encodes CSAPGSPNTEAFF.

This clonotype counts as medium-sized. The junction shows a germline mismatch at one end, possibly a read error. This chain links TRBV7-7 with TRBJ2-2; 11 positions agree with TRBD1. The CDR3 extends over 15 amino acids. Germline values: CDR1 SSHAT, CDR2 FNYEAQ (reference sequence). The CDR3 DNA is TGTGCTAGCAGCCCAGGGACAGGGGGGGCCGGGGAGCTGTTTTTT. Its translation: CASSPGTGGAGELFF.

This clonotype has just a few counts. The chain recombines TRBV6-1 with TRBJ1-2, with 9 bases aligning to TRBD1. V shed 8 bases, J shed 7 bases, and the junction held 8 bases outside the gene matches. The CDR3 runs 13 residues. Germline lookup yields CDR1 MNHNS and CDR2 SASEGT. This CDR3 is CASAGTGWSGYTF. The CDR3 DNA reads TGTGCCAGCGCCGGGACAGGGTGGAGTGGCTACACCTTC.

The chain joins TRBV2 to TRBJ1-2, with D unresolved. The CDR3 runs 15 residues. Trimming removed 3 bases from V and 3 bases from J, with 14 bases in between. Per germline, CDR1 SNHLY and CDR2 FYNNEI. The CDR3: CASSEGPRTDYGYTF. The CDR3 DNA reads as TGTGCCAGCAGTGAGGGCCCACGGACCGACTATGGCTACACCTTC.